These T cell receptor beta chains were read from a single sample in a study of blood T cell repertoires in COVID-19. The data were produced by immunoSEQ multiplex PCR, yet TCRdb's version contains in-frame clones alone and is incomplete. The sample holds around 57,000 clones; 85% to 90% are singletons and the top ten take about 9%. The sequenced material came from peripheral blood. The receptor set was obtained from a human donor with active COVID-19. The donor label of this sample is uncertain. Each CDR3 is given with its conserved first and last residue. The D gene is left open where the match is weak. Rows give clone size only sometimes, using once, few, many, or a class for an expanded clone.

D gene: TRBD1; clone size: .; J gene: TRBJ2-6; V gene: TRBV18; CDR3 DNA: TGTGCCAGCTCACCCCTGGGACAGGGGTCTGGGGCCAACGTCCTGACTTTC; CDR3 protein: CASSPLGQGSGANVLTF
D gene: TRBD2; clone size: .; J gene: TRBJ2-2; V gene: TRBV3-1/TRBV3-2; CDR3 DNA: TGTGCCAGCAGACTTAGCGGGAGAAGCACCGGGGAGCTGTTTTTT; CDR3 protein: CASRLSGRSTGELFF
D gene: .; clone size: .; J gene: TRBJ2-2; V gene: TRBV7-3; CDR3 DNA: TGTGCCAGCAGCTCCACGCACTTGAACACCGGGGAGCTGTTTTTT; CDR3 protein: CASSSTHLNTGELFF
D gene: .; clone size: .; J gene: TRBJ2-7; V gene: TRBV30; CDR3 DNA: TGTGCCTGGAGCCTTCAGGACTACGAGCAGTACTTC; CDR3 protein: CAWSLQDYEQYF
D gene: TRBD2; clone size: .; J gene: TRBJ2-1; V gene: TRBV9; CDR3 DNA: TGTGCCAGCAGCGTACGAGCGGGAGGGAACAGGGTGCAGTTCTTC; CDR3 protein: CASSVRAGGNRVQFF
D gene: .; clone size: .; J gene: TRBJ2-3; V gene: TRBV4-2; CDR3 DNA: TGTGCCAGCAGCCAAGATCCACAGAATACGCAGTATTTT; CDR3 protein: CASSQDPQNTQYF
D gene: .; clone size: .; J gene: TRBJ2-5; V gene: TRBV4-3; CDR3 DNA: TGCGCCAGCAGCCAGAGGGTCCAAGAGACCCAGTACTTC; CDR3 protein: CASSQRVQETQYF
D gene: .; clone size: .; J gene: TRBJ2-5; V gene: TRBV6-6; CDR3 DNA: TGTGCCAGCAGTTACTATCTAGACCAAGAGACCCAGTACTTC; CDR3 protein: CASSYYLDQETQYF
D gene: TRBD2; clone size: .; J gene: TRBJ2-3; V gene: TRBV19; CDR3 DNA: TGTGCCAGTAGTATACGGCGGGAGGATACGCAGTATTTT; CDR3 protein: CASSIRREDTQYF
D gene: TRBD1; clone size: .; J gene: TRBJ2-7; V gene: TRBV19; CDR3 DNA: TGTGCCAGTAGTTCCCGATGGGACAGGCCCTACGAGCAGTACTTC; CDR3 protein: CASSSRWDRPYEQYF
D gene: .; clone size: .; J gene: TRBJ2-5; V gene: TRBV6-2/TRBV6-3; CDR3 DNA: TGTGCCAGCAGTTATCAGGAGGCGACCCAGTACTTC; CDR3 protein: CASSYQEATQYF
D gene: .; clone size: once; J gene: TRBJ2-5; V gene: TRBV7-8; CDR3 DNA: TGTGCCAGCAGCTTAGACAGGCTGGAGACCCAGTACTTC; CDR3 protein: CASSLDRLETQYF
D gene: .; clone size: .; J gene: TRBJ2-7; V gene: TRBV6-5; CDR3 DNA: TGTGCCAGCAGGGGGGCCGGCGAGCAGTACTTC; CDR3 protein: CASRGAGEQYF
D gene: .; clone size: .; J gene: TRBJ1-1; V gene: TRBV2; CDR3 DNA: TGTGCCAGCAGTGAAGCACGCCAGGACACTGAAGCTTTCTTT; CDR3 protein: CASSEARQDTEAFF
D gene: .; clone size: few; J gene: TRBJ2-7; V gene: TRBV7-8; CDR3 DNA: TGTGCCAGCAGCTCCGGTAAGGGGCCCTCCTACGAGCAGTACTTC; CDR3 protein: CASSSGKGPSYEQYF
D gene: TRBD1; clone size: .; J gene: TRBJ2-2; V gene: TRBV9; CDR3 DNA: TGTGCCAGCAATGGACAGGGGACGACCGGGGAGCTGTTTTTT; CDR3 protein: CASNGQGTTGELFF
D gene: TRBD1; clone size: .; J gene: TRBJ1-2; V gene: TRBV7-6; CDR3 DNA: TGTGCCAGCAGCTCGGGACAGGCCTATGGCTACACCTTC; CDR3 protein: CASSSGQAYGYTF
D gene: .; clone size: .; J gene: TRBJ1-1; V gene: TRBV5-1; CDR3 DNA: TGCGCCAGCAGCTTGGCCCGCAACAACCCGAGGGCTGAAGCTTTCTTT; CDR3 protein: CASSLARNNPRAEAFF
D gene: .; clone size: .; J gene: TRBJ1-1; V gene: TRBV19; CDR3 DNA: TGTGCCAGTAGTAGCCGGACAGTTGGGGGCCTGAGAACTGAAGCTTTCTTT; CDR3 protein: CASSSRTVGGLRTEAFF
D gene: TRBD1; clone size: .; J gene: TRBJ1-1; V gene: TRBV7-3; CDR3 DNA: TGTGCCAGCAGCCCTTCAGGGGGCCCCACTGAAGCTTTCTTT; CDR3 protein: CASSPSGGPTEAFF
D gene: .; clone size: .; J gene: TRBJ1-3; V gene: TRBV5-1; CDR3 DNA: TGCGCCAGCAGCTTGGCCGGGGTTTCTGGAAACACCATATATTTT; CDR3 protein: CASSLAGVSGNTIYF
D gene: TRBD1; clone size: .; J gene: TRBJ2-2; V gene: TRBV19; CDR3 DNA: TGTGCCAGTAGTCGGGACAGGGGTTACCGGGAGCTGTTTTTT; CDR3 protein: CASSRDRGYRELFF
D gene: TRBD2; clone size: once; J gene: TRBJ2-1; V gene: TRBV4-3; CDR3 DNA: TGCGCCAGCAGCCAGGAACTAGCGGGGGGGCCGGGTTTCGGTGAGCAGTTCTTC; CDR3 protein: CASSQELAGGPGFGEQFF
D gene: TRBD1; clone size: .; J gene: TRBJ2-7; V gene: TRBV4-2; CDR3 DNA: TGTGCCAGCAGCCAAGATAGGTATAACACAGGGGGCAGGTACGAGCAGTACTTC; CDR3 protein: CASSQDRYNTGGRYEQYF
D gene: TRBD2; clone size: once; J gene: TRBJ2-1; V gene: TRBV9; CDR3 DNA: TGTGCCAGCAGCCCTGGGACTAGCGGGGGGGCAATGGATGAGCAGTTCTTC; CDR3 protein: CASSPGTSGGAMDEQFF
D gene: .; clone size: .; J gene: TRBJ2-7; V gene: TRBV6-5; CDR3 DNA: TGTGCCAGCAGTTACTCAGGTACGGGGAGCTCCTACGAGCAGTACTTC; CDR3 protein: CASSYSGTGSSYEQYF
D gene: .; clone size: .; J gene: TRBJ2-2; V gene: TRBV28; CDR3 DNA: TGTGCCAGCAGTCCCTACCGGGATATGAACACCGGGGAGCTGTTTTTT; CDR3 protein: CASSPYRDMNTGELFF
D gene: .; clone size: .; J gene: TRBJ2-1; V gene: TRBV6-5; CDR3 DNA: TGTGCCAGCAGTATCGACCCCCAGGGTGAGCAGTTCTTC; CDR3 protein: CASSIDPQGEQFF
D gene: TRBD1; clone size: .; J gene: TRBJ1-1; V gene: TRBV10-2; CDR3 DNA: TGCGCGACCGCGCGCAGGGGGGAAGCTTTCTTT; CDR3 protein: CATARRGEAFF
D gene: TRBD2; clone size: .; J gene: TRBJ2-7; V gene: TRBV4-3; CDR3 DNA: TGCGCCAGCAGCCAAGATATAACCGGACTAGCGGGATTGTACGAGCAGTACTTC; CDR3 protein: CASSQDITGLAGLYEQYF
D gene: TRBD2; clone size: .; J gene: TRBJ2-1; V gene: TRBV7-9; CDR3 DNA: TGTGCCAGCAGCTTGCGCCGACTAGCGGGAGCACACGGTAGTGAGCAGTTCTTC; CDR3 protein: CASSLRRLAGAHGSEQFF
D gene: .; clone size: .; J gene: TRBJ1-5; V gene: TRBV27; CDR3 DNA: TGTGCCAGCAGGAGACTTGGAGGTCCGCCCCAGCATTTT; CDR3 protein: CASRRLGGPPQHF
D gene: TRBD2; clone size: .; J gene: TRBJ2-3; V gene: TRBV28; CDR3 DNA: TGTGCCAGCAAGGGAGCGGGAGCCCCCCGGGATACGCAGTATTTT; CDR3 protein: CASKGAGAPRDTQYF
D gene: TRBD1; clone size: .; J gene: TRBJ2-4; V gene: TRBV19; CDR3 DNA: TGTGCCAGTACCAATACCGGGACAGGGGAAAACATTCAGTACTTC; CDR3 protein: CASTNTGTGENIQYF
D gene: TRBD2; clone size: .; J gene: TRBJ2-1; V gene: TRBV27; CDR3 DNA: TGTGCCAGCAGTGCTCGGGGGGGTTGGTACAATGAGCAGTTCTTC; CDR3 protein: CASSARGGWYNEQFF
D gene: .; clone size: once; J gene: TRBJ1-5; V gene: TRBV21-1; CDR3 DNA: TGTGCCAGCAGCAAGGGCGACAGGGTAGAAAATCAGCCCCAGCATTTT; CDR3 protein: CASSKGDRVENQPQHF
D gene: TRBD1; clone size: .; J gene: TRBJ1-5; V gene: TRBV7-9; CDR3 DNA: TGTGCCAGCAGCTCCGACAGGGGACAGCCCCAGCATTTT; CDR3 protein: CASSSDRGQPQHF
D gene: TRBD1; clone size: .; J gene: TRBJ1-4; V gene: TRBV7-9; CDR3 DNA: TGTGCCAGCAGCCTTGGACAGGGGAATGAAAAACTGTTTTTT; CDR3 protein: CASSLGQGNEKLFF
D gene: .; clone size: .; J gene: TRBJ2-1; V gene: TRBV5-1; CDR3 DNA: TGCGCCAGCTCCCTTTACCCTATGGATGAGCAGTTCTTC; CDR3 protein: CASSLYPMDEQFF
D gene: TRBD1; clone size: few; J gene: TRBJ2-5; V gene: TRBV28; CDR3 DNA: TGTGCCAGCAGCCTCGGGACAGGGGGGAAAGAGACCCAGTACTTC; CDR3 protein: CASSLGTGGKETQYF
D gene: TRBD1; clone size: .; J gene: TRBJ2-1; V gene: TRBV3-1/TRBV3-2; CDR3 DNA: TGTGCCAGCAGCCAAGATCCCGACAGGGTCTCTGAGCAGTTCTTC; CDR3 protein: CASSQDPDRVSEQFF
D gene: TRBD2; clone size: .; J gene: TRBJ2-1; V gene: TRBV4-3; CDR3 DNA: TGCGCCAGCAGCCAAGGACTATCTAGCGGGGGGAGGATTGAGCAGTTCTTC; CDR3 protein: CASSQGLSSGGRIEQFF
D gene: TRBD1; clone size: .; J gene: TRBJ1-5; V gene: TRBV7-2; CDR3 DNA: TGTGCCAGCAGCACCCGACAGGGGGCCCAGCCCCAGCATTTT; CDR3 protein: CASSTRQGAQPQHF
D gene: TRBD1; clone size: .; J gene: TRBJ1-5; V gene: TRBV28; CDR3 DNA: TGTGCCAGCAGCGGGGGACAGGGGGATCAGCCCCAGCATTTT; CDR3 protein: CASSGGQGDQPQHF
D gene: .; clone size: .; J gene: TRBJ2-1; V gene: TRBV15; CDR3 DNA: TGTGCCACCAGCTCGCGACACGGTAATGAGCAGTTCTTC; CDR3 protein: CATSSRHGNEQFF
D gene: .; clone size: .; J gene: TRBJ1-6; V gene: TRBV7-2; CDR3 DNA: TGTGCCAGCGGGGAGACCACCCATTCACCCCTCCACTTT; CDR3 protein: CASGETTHSPLHF
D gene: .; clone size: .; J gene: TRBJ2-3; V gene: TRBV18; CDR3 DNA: TGTGCCAGCTCACCCGGAGATACGCAGTATTTT; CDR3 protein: CASSPGDTQYF
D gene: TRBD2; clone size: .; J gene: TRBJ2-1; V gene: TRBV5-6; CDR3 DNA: TGTGCCAGCAGGAGGCGACTAGCGGGAGGCAATGAGCAGTTCTTC; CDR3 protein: CASRRRLAGGNEQFF
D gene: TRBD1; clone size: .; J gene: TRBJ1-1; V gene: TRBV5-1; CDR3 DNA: TGCGCCAGCAGCCAACAGGGGGGAGGTGAAGCTTTCTTT; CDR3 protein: CASSQQGGGEAFF
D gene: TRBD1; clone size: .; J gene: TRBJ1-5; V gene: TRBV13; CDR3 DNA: TGTGCCAGCAGCGAATTCGGGACAGGGACTGGTCAGCCCCAGCATTTT; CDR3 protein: CASSEFGTGTGQPQHF
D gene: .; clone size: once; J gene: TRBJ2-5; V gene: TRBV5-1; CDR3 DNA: TGCGCCAGCAGCTTGGGGCTGGTCAAACAAGAGACCCAGTACTTC; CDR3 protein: CASSLGLVKQETQYF
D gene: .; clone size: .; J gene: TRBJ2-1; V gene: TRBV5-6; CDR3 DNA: TGTGCCAGCAGCCGAGGACTGTACAATGAGCAGTTCTTC; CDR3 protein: CASSRGLYNEQFF
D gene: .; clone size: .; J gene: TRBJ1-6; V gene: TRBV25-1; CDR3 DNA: TGTGCCAGCAGTGAGGAGGCCCCCTATAATTCACCCCTCCACTTT; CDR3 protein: CASSEEAPYNSPLHF